This is a list of T cell receptor beta chains from one sample in a study of technical replicates of blood from a few donors. The data were produced by immunoSEQ multiplex PCR, yet TCRdb's version contains in-frame clones alone and is incomplete. This sample has tens of thousands of clones, with over 75% found just once. Sequencing was carried out using PBMCs. The receptors stem from a human donor in good health. Some clones in this sample may be carry-over from other donors' samples. Each CDR3 is given with its conserved first and last residue. D genes are given only for firm matches. Expanded clones get a size class; other rows say once, few or many, or leave the size out.

TRBV6-1,NA,NA,TRBJ1-5,TGTGCCAGCAGGCCGGGACAATATCAGCCCCAGCATTTT,CASRPGQYQPQHF
TRBV4-2,TRBD1,NA,TRBJ1-6,TGTGCCAGCAGCCCCGACAGGGGCTCCTATAATTCACCCCTCCACTTT,CASSPDRGSYNSPLHF
TRBV6-5,NA,NA,TRBJ2-1,TGTGCCAGCAGTTACTCGATCGCCGGGGGTGAGGCTGAGCAGTTCTTC,CASSYSIAGGEAEQFF
TRBV10-3,NA,NA,TRBJ1-5,TGTGCCATCAGTGAGTCCGGGGGTGGGCAGCCCCAGCATTTT,CAISESGGGQPQHF
TRBV7-2,TRBD2,NA,TRBJ2-3,TGTGCCAGCAGCTGGGCCCTAGCGGGAGGGACAGATACGCAGTATTTT,CASSWALAGGTDTQYF
TRBV7-2,NA,NA,TRBJ2-5,TGTGCCAGCAGCAGCCGGGGGGCACAAGAGACCCAGTACTTC,CASSSRGAQETQYF
TRBV10-3,TRBD2,NA,TRBJ2-6,TGTGCCATCAGTGACAGGGAGGGTACTGGGGCCAACGTCCTGACTTTC,CAISDREGTGANVLTF
TRBV4-1,TRBD2,NA,TRBJ2-5,TGCGCCAGCAGCCAAACTAGCGTTGTAGAGACCCAGTACTTC,CASSQTSVVETQYF
TRBV7-8,NA,NA,TRBJ1-2,TGTGCACAAAGCTTAGTAAAGGTAGTGAGGGTTTACTATGGCTACACCTTC,CAQSLVKVVRVYYGYTF
TRBV7-8,NA,NA,TRBJ1-5,TGTGCCAGCAGCCCAAGGGCAGGGGCCACCCCCAAGCCCCAGCATTTT,CASSPRAGATPKPQHF
TRBV19,NA,NA,TRBJ2-1,TGTGCCAGTAGTCCCCAGGGGGGACCAGAGTACAATGAGCAGTTCTTC,CASSPQGGPEYNEQFF
TRBV5-1,NA,NA,TRBJ2-5,TGCGCCAGCAGTCTGGCCCTAGAGACCCAGTACTTC,CASSLALETQYF
TRBV4-1,NA,NA,TRBJ1-3,TGCGCCAGCAGCCAAGATGGGCTTGGAAACACCATATATTTT,CASSQDGLGNTIYF
TRBV11-2,TRBD2,NA,TRBJ2-1,TGTGCCAGCAGCCTAGCGGGAGCCAATGAGCAGTTCTTC,CASSLAGANEQFF
TRBV10-3,TRBD1,NA,TRBJ2-7,TGTGCCATCAGTGCAGGGACAGCGTCCTACGAGCAGTACTTC,CAISAGTASYEQYF
TRBV7-3,TRBD2,NA,TRBJ2-3,TGTGCCAGCAGTAAATATAGCGGGGCCACAGATACGCAGTATTTT,CASSKYSGATDTQYF
TRBV30,NA,NA,TRBJ2-1,TGTGCCTGGAAACGGGAGTACAATGAGCAGTTCTTC,CAWKREYNEQFF
TRBV7-2,TRBD1,NA,TRBJ2-5,TGTGCCAGCGCGTCCCCAGGGGGCGGAAGGGAGACCCAGTACTTC,CASASPGGGRETQYF
TRBV30,TRBD1,NA,TRBJ1-2,TGTGCCTGGAGCCAACAGGGGCCGTATGGCTACACCTTC,CAWSQQGPYGYTF
TRBV5-6,TRBD1,NA,TRBJ1-1,TGTGCCAGCAGCTTGTGGGACAGGGGGAGGTCTGAAGCTTTCTTT,CASSLWDRGRSEAFF
TRBV7-9,NA,NA,TRBJ2-2,TGTGCCAGCAGCGGCCGGGTCGCCGCGCGGGGGAACACCGGGGAGCTGTTTTTT,CASSGRVAARGNTGELFF
TRBV21-1,NA,few,TRBJ1-2,TGTGCCAGCACCCCTCAAGTCCAGAACTATGGCTACACCTTC,CASTPQVQNYGYTF
TRBV7-2,NA,NA,TRBJ1-5,TGTGCCAGCAGCTTAGAGGGGAATTCCAATCAGCCCCAGCATTTT,CASSLEGNSNQPQHF
TRBV2,NA,NA,TRBJ2-1,TGTGCCAGCAGTGACGAGACTACAAACAATGAGCAGTTCTTC,CASSDETTNNEQFF
TRBV6-1,TRBD1,few,TRBJ1-2,TGTGCCAGCATGACGGAGGGGGCCCGCTATGGCTACACCTTC,CASMTEGARYGYTF
TRBV5-4,NA,once,TRBJ1-6,TGTGCCAGCAGCTCGGGGGGGATAACCTCGGGAAATTCACCCCTCCACTTT,CASSSGGITSGNSPLHF
TRBV7-9,NA,NA,TRBJ1-1,TGTGCCAGCAGCCGTACGGCAGGGAGGGCTTTCTTT,CASSRTAGRAFF
TRBV30,NA,NA,TRBJ2-7,TGTGCCTGTAACAGGGGGGGTACCTACGAGCAGTACTTC,CACNRGGTYEQYF
TRBV10-3,NA,NA,TRBJ2-5,TGTGCCATCAGTGAGTCTGGGGGGACAGCCCTAGGGATAAAACAAGAGACCCAGTACTTC,CAISESGGTALGIKQETQYF
TRBV6-5,TRBD1,NA,TRBJ1-6,TGTGCCAGCAGTGCACAGGGGGCGCAATCACCCCTCCACTTT,CASSAQGAQSPLHF
TRBV10-3,NA,NA,TRBJ2-1,TGTGCCATCAGTGAGTCGTGGTCTGGGGCGGGGAGTGAGCAGTTCTTC,CAISESWSGAGSEQFF
TRBV6-5,TRBD1,NA,TRBJ2-7,TGTGCCAGCAGTTCCGGGACAGCGATCTACGAGCAGTACTTC,CASSSGTAIYEQYF
TRBV29-1,TRBD2,NA,TRBJ2-5,TGCAGCGTCGGGACTAGCGGGAAAGGGACCCAGTACTTC,CSVGTSGKGTQYF
TRBV15,TRBD2,NA,TRBJ2-3,TGTGCCACCAGTCCGGGACTAGCGGGACGGGCAGATACGCAGTATTTT,CATSPGLAGRADTQYF
TRBV2,TRBD1,NA,TRBJ2-7,TGTGCCAGTAGGACAGGGGCCGAGCAGTACTTC,CASRTGAEQYF
TRBV6-1,TRBD1,NA,TRBJ2-7,TGTGCCAGCAACTCCCCGGACAGGTCCTTCTACGAGCAGTACTTC,CASNSPDRSFYEQYF
TRBV7-2,TRBD1,NA,TRBJ2-5,TGTGCCAGCAGCTCCGACAGGGGCCGAGAGACCCAGTACTTC,CASSSDRGRETQYF
TRBV5-6,TRBD1,few,TRBJ1-5,TGTGCCAGCAGCCGGGGACAGGAGAATCAGCCCCAGCATTTT,CASSRGQENQPQHF
TRBV5-6,TRBD1,NA,TRBJ1-3,TGTGCCAGCAGCTACCCCGGGACAGGGCTCGGAAACACCATATATTTT,CASSYPGTGLGNTIYF
TRBV21-1,NA,NA,TRBJ2-1,TGTGCCAGCAGCAAACGGACAGGGGACCCCTACAATGAGCAGTTCTTC,CASSKRTGDPYNEQFF